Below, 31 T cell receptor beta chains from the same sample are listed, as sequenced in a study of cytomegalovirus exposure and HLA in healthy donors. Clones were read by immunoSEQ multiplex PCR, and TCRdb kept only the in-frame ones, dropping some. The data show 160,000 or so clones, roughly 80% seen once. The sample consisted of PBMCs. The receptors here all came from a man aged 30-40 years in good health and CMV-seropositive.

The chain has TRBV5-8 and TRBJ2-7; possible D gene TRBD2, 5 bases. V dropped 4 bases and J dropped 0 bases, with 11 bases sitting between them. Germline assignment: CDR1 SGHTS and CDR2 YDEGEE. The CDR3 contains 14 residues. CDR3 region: CASSDGVPSYEQYF. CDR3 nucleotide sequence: TGTGCCAGCAGCGACGGGGTCCCCTCCTACGAGCAGTACTTC.

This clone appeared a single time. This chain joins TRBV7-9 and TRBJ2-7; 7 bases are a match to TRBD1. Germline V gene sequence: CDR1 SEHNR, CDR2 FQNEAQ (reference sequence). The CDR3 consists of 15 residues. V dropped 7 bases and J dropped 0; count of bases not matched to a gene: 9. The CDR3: CASTQGDKSSYEQYF. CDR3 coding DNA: TGTGCCAGCACCCAGGGGGACAAGAGCTCCTACGAGCAGTACTTC.

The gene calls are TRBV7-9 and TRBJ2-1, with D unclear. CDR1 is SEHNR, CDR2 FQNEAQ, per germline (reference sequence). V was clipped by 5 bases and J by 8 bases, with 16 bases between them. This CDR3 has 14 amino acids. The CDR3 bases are TGTGCCAGCAGCCGCACCCCACTCACCGATGAGCAGTTCTTC. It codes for CASSRTPLTDEQFF.

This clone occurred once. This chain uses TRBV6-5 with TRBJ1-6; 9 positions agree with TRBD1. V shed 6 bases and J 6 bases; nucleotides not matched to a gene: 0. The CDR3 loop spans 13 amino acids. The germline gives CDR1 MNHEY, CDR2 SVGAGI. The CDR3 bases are TGTGCCAGCAGGACAGGGGGTAATTCACCCCTCCACTTT. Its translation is CASRTGGNSPLHF.

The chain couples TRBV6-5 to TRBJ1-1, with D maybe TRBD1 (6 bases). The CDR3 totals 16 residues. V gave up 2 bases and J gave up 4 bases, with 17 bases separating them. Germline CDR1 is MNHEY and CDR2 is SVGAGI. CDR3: CASSYTLTPGVTEAFF. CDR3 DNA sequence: TGTGCCAGCAGTTACACACTCACGCCAGGGGTCACTGAAGCTTTCTTT.

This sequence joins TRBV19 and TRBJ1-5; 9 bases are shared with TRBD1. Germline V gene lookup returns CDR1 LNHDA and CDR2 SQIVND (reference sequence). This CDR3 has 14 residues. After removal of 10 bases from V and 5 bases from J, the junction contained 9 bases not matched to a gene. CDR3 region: CATRTGETYQPQHF. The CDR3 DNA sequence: TGTGCCACCCGGACAGGGGAGACTTATCAGCCCCAGCATTTT.

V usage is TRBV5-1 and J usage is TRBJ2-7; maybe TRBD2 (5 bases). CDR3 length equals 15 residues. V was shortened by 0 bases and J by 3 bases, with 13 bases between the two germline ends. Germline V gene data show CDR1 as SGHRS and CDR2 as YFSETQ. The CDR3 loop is CASSLAPGNGYEQYF. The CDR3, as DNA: TGCGCCAGCAGCTTGGCCCCGGGGAATGGCTACGAGCAGTACTTC.

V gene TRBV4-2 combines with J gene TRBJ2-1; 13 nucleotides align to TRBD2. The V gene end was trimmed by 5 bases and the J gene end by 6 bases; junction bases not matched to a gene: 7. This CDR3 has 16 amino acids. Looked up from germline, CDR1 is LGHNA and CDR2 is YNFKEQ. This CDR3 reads CASSAPWTSGGNEQFF. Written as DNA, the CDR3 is TGTGCCAGCAGCGCCCCCTGGACTAGCGGGGGCAATGAGCAGTTCTTC.

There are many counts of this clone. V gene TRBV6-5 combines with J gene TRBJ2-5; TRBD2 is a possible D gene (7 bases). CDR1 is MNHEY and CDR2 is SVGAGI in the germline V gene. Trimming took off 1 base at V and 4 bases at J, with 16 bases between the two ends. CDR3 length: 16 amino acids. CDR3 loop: CASSYLGGGAGETQYF. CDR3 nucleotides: TGTGCCAGCAGTTACTTGGGTGGGGGGGCCGGAGAGACCCAGTACTTC.

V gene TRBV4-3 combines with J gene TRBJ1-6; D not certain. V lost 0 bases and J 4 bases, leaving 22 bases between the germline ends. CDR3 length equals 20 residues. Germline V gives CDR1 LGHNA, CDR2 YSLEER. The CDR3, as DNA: TGCGCCAGCAGCCAAGATCCCCCCGGCGGGGAGAGCCATTATAATTCACCCCTCCACTTT. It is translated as CASSQDPPGGESHYNSPLHF.

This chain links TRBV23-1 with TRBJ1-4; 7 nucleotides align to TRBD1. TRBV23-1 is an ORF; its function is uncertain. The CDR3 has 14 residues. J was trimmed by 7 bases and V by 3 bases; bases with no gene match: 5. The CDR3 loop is CASSHPGGCEKLFF. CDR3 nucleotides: TGCGCCAGCAGTCATCCAGGGGGGTGTGAAAAACTGTTTTTT.

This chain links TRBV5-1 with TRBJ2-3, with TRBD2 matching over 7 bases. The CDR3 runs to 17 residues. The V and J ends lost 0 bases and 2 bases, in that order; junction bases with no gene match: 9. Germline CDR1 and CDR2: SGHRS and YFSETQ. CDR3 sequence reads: CASSLVFIGTITDTQYF. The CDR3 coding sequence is TGCGCCAGCAGCTTGGTTTTCATCGGGACTATCACAGATACGCAGTATTTT.

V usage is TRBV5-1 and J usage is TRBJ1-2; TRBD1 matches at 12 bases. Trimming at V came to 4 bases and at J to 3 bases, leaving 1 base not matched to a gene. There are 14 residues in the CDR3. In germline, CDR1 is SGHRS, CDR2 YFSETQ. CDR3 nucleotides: TGCGCCAGCAGCGGGACAGGGGGCGACTATGGCTACACCTTC. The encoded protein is CASSGTGGDYGYTF.

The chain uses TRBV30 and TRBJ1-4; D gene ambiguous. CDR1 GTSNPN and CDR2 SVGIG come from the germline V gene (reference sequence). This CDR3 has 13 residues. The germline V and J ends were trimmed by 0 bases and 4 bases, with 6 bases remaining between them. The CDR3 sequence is CAWSVRVNEKLFF. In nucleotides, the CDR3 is TGTGCCTGGAGTGTACGGGTTAATGAAAAACTGTTTTTT.

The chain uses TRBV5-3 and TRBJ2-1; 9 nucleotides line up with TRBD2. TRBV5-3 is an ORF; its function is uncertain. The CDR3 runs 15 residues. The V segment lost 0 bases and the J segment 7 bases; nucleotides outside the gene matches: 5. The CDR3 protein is CARSLDLAGTNEQFF. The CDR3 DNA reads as TGTGCCAGAAGCTTGGATCTAGCGGGGACTAATGAGCAGTTCTTC.

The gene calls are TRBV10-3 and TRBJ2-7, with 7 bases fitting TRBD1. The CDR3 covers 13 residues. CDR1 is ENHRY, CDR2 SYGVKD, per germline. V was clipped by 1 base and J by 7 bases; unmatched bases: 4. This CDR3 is CAISELVTGEQYF. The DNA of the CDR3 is TGTGCCATCAGTGAGTTGGTGACAGGGGAGCAGTACTTC.

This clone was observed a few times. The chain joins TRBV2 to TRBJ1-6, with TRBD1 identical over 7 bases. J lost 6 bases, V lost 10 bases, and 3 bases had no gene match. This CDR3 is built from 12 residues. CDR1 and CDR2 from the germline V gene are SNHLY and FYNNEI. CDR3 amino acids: CAIDRVNSPLHF. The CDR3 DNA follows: TGTGCCATAGACAGGGTTAATTCACCCCTCCACTTT.

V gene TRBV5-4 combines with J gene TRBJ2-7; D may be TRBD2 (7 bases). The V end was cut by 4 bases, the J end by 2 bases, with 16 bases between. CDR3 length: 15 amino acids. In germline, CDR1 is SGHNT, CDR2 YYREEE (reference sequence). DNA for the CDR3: TGTGCCAGCAGCCCGGTTGCGGGGGCCACCTACGAGCAGTACTTC. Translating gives CASSPVAGATYEQYF. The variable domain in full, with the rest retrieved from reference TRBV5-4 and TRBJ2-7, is ETGVTQSPTHLIKTRGQQVTLRCSSQSGHNTVSWYQQALGQGPQFIFQYYREEENGRGNFPPRFSGLQFPNYSSELNVNALELDDSALYLCASSPVAGATYEQYFGPGTRLTVT.

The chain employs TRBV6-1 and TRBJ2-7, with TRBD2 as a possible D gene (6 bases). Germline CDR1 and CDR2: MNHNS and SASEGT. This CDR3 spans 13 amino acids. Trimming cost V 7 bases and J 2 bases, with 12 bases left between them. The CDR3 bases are TGTGCCAGCAAGGAGGGCAATCCCTACGAGCAGTACTTC. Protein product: CASKEGNPYEQYF.

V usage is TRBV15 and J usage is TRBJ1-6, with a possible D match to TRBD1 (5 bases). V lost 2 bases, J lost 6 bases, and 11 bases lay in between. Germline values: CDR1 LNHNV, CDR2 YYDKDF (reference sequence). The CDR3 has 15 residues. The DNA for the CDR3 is TGTGCCACCAGCAGATCGGGGGGATTTAATTCACCCCTCCACTTT. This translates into CATSRSGGFNSPLHF.

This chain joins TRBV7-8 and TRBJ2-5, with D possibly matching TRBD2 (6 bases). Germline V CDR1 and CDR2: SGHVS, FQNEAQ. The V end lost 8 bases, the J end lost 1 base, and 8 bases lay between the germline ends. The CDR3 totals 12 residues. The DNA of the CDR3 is TGTGCCAGCGGGAGGACCCAAGAGACCCAGTACTTC. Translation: CASGRTQETQYF. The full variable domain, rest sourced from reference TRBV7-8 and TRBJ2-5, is GAGVSQSPRYKVAKRGQDVALRCDPISGHVSLFWYQQALGQGPEFLTYFQNEAQLDKSGLPSDRFFAERPEGSVSTLKIQRTQQEDSAVYLCASGRTQETQYFGPGTRLLVL.

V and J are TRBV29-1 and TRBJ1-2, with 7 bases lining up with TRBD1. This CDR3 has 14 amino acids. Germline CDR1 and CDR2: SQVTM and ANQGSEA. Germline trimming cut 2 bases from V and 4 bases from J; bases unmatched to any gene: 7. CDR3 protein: CSVELDRPLYGYTF. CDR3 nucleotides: TGCAGCGTTGAATTGGACAGGCCCCTCTATGGCTACACCTTC.

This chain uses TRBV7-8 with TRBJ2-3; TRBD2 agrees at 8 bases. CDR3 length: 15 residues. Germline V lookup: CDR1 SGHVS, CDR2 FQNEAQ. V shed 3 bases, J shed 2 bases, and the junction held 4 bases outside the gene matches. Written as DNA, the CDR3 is TGTGCCAGCAGCTTGGACGGGGGGGACACAGATACGCAGTATTTT. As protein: CASSLDGGDTDTQYF. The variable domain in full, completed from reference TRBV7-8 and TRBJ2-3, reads GAGVSQSPRYKVAKRGQDVALRCDPISGHVSLFWYQQALGQGPEFLTYFQNEAQLDKSGLPSDRFFAERPEGSVSTLKIQRTQQEDSAVYLCASSLDGGDTDTQYFGPGTRLTVL.

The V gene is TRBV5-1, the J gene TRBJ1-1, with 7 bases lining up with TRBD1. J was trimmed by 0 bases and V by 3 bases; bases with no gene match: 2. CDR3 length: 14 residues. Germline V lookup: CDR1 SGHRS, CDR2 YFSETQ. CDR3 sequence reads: CASSSGQLNTEAFF. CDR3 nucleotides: TGCGCCAGCAGCTCGGGACAGTTGAACACTGAAGCTTTCTTT.

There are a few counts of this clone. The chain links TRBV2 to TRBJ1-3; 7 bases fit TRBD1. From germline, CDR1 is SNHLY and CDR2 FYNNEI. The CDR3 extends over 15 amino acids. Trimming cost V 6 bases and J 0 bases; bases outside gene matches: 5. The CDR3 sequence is CASRTGVFSGNTIYF. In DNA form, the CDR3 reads TGTGCCAGCAGAACAGGGGTTTTCTCTGGAAACACCATATATTTT.

The CDR3 DNA reads TGCAGCGTTAGAGCGGGGGTAGCCGAGCAGTACTTC. Translating it yields CSVRAGVAEQYF. This chain uses TRBV29-1 with TRBJ2-7, with 8 bases lining up with TRBD2. Trimming at V came to 5 bases and at J to 6 bases, leaving 6 bases not matched to a gene. This CDR3 region has 12 residues. Germline values: CDR1 SQVTM, CDR2 ANQGSEA.

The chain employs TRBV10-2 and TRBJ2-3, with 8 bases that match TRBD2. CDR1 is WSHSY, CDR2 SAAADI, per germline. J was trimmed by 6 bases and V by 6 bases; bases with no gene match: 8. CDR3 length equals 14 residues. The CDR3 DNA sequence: TGCGCCAGCAGGGATCTAGCGGGCGGGGATACGCAGTATTTT. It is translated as CASRDLAGGDTQYF.

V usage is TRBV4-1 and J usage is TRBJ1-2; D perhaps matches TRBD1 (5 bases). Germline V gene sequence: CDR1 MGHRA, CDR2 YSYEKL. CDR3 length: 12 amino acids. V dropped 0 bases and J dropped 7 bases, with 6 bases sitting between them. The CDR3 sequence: CASSQDRVGYTF. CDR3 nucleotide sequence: TGCGCCAGCAGCCAAGACAGGGTTGGCTACACCTTC.

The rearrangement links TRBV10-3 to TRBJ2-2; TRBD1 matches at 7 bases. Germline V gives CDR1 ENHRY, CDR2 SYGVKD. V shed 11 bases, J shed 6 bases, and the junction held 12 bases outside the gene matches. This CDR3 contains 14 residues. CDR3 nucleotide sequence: TGTGCCGCACAGCTGGGACAGAGCGCCGGGGAGCTGTTTTTT. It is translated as CAAQLGQSAGELFF.

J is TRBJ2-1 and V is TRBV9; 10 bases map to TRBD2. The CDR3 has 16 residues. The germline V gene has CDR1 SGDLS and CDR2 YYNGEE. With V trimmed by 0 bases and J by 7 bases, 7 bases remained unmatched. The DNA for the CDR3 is TGTGCCAGCAGCGTAGCTGGCGCTAGCGGGGGTAATGAGCAGTTCTTC. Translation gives CASSVAGASGGNEQFF.

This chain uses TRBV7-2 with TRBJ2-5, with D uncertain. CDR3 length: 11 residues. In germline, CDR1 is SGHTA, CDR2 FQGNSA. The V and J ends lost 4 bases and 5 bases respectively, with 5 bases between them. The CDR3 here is CASSSRETQYF. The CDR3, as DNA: TGTGCCAGCAGCTCTCGGGAGACCCAGTACTTC.